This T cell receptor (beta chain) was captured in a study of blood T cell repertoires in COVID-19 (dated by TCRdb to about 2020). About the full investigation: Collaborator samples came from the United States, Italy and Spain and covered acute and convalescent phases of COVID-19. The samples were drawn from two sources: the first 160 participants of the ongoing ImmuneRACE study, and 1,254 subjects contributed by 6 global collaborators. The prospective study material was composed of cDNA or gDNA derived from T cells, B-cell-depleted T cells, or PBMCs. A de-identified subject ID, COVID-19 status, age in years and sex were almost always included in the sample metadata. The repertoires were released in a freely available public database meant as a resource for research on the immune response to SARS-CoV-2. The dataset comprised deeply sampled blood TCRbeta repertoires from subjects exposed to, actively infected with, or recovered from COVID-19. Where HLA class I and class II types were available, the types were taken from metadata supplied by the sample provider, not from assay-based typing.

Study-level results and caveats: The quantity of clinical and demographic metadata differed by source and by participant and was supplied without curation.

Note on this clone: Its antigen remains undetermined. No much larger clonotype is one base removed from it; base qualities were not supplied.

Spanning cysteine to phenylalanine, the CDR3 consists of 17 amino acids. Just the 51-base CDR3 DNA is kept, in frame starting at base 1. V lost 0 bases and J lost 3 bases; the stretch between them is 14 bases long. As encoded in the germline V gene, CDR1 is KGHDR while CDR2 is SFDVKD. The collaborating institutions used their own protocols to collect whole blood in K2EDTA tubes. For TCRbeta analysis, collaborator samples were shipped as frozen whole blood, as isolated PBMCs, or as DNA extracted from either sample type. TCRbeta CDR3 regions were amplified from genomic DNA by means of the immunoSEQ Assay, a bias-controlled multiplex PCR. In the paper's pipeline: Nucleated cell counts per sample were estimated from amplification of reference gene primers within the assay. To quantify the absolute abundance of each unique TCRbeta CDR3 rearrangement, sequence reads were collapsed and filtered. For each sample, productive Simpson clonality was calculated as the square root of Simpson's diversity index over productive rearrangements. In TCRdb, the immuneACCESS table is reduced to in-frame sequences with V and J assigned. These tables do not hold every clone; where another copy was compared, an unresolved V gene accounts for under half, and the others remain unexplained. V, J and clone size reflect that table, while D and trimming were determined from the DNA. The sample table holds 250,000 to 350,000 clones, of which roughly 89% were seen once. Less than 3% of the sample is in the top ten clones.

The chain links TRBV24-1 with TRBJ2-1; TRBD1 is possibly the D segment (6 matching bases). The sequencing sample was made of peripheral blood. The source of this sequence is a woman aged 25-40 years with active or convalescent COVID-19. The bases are TGTGCCACCAGTGATTTGGGGGGACAAGGGCTCTACAATGAGCAGTTCTTC. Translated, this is CATSDLGGQGLYNEQFF.